Described below is a single T cell receptor beta chain sequence and its context. Its antigen is still unknown. This sample was taken from a study of T cells expressing NK-cell markers. At the level of the study: The authors derived TCR beta repertoires from sorted CD3+CD56+NKG2C+, CD3+CD56+NKG2C- and CD3+CD56-NKG2C+ T cells.

CDR1 and CDR2 from the germline V gene are LGHDT and YNNKEL (reference sequence). The CDR3 length is 16 residues. Following a re-call of the 5' RACE reads, TCRdb has one entry per CDR3 protein and lacks DNA. The sample is made up of around 14,000 distinct CDR3 sequences, and the top ten hold over 50% of it. Broader study findings: Of CD8+ T cells, roughly 1.0-8% belonged to dominant NKG2C+ clonotypes in 5 to 7 donors.

The chain carries TRBV3-1 and TRBJ2-5; TCRdb lists TRBD2, though no DNA is available to test this call. Sequenced input: blood T cells: a sorted CD56 or NKG2C T cell subset, CD4+ or CD8+ T cells, or bulk PBMC T cells (not recorded which). This TCR was recovered from a man aged 18-70 years in good health. CDR3 in amino acids: CASSHHTSGGPETQYF.